These 4 T cell receptor beta chains originate from one sample sequenced in a study of T cell responses to AZD1222 COVID-19 vaccine. Profiling relied on immunoSEQ multiplex PCR, and the TCRdb table lists in-frame clones only, not all of them. The table includes about 96,000 clones, nearly 90% detected once. Sequenced material: peripheral blood, taken on day 0 of AZD1222 vaccination. Every receptor here comes from an adult in good health.

The rearrangement uses TRBV4-3 and TRBJ1-3; D is uncertain. V was clipped by 0 bases and J by 0 bases, with 15 bases between them. The germline CDR1 and CDR2 sequences are LGHNA and YSLEER. This CDR3 region has 18 residues. CDR3 in DNA: TGCGCCAGCAGCCAAGATGGAATCCCTGCCAGCTCTGGAAACACCATATATTTT. Translated, it gives CASSQDGIPASSGNTIYF.

The chain recombines TRBV7-2 with TRBJ2-4, with D hard to call. Trimming took off 5 bases at V and 3 bases at J, with 11 bases between the two ends. Germline-derived CDR1 and CDR2 are SGHTA and FQGNSA. The CDR3 has 14 amino acids. This CDR3 is CASSIISGKNIQYF. CDR3 nucleotides: TGTGCCAGCAGCATTATATCGGGCAAAAACATTCAGTACTTC.

This chain uses TRBV7-6 with TRBJ2-5, with 7 bases fitting TRBD2. The length of the CDR3 is 14 residues. Looked up from germline, CDR1 is SGHVS and CDR2 is FNYEAQ. Losses at the gene ends were 1 base for V and 5 bases for J; bases not matched to a gene: 4. CDR3 sequence: CASSLGLGGETQYF. Written as DNA, the CDR3 is TGTGCCAGCAGCTTAGGGCTGGGAGGGGAGACCCAGTACTTC.

The sample holds a few counts of this clone. V and J are TRBV5-1 and TRBJ2-5; TRBD2 agrees at 9 bases. The CDR3 totals 17 residues. From germline, CDR1 is SGHRS and CDR2 YFSETQ. The V gene end was trimmed by 3 bases and the J gene end by 1 base; junction bases not matched to a gene: 10. CDR3 in amino acids: CASSSPVKRGVQETQYF. The DNA for the CDR3 is TGCGCCAGCAGCTCCCCGGTGAAGCGGGGGGTCCAAGAGACCCAGTACTTC.